The 20 T cell receptor beta chains given below trace back to one sample, sequenced in a study of blood T cell repertoires in COVID-19. Sequenced by immunoSEQ multiplex PCR; TCRdb stores in-frame clones only, minus some. The sample lists around 69,000 clones; 75% to 90% were seen once. The specimen sequenced was peripheral blood. Source of these receptors: a woman in her forties or fifties with active COVID-19.

The chain recombines TRBV15 with TRBJ2-1; D is undetermined. In germline, CDR1 is LNHNV, CDR2 YYDKDF (reference sequence). This CDR3 comprises 15 residues. V dropped 5 bases and J dropped 0 bases, with 11 bases sitting between them. CDR3 residues: CATSELVGSYNEQFF. CDR3 DNA sequence: TGTGCCACCAGCGAGTTGGTCGGCTCCTACAATGAGCAGTTCTTC.

CDR3 sequence reads: CASSRGTSGSVVLETQYF. The CDR3 DNA reads as TGCGCCAGCAGCCGTGGGACTAGCGGGAGCGTCGTATTAGAGACCCAGTACTTC. This sequence joins TRBV4-1 and TRBJ2-5, with TRBD2 matching over 14 bases. The CDR3 runs to 18 residues. Germline CDR1 MGHRA, CDR2 YSYEKL. J lost 4 bases, V lost 4 bases, and 11 bases had no gene match.

This rearrangement joins TRBV28 to TRBJ2-5; the match to TRBD2 covers 10 bases. The ends lost 4 bases at V and 5 bases at J; junction bases unmatched: 7. The CDR3 is made up of 15 amino acids. Germline V gene data show CDR1 as MDHEN and CDR2 as SYDVKM. The CDR3 loop reads CASSSASGSKETQYF. The CDR3 DNA follows: TGTGCCAGCAGTTCCGCTAGCGGGAGTAAGGAGACCCAGTACTTC. Combining the CDR3 with reference TRBV28 and TRBJ2-5 gives the whole variable domain DVKVTQSSRYLVKRTGEKVFLECVQDMDHENMFWYRQDPGLGLRLIYFSYDVKMKEKGDIPEGYSVSREKKERFSLILESASTNQTSMYLCASSSASGSKETQYFGPGTRLLVL.

The rearrangement links TRBV28 to TRBJ2-5, with 8 nucleotides matching TRBD1. After removal of 6 bases from V and 5 bases from J, the junction contained 8 bases not matched to a gene. Germline V lookup: CDR1 MDHEN, CDR2 SYDVKM. The CDR3 length is 14 residues. This CDR3 reads CASRYQGAVETQYF. The CDR3 DNA sequence: TGTGCCAGCAGATATCAGGGGGCTGTGGAGACCCAGTACTTC.

The gene calls are TRBV6-5 and TRBJ1-1; possible D gene TRBD1, 6 bases. The germline CDR1 and CDR2 sequences are MNHEY and SVGAGI. V shed 5 bases and J shed 3 bases, with 13 bases lying between them. This CDR3 is 14 amino acids long. The CDR3 sequence: CASSRREGDTEAFF. In nucleotides, the CDR3 is TGTGCCAGCAGTCGCAGGGAGGGGGACACTGAAGCTTTCTTT.

The chain employs TRBV14 and TRBJ2-7; 8 nucleotides line up with TRBD2. The CDR3 consists of 17 residues. V shed 4 bases, J shed 1 base, and the junction held 12 bases outside the gene matches. Looked up from germline, CDR1 is SGHDN and CDR2 is FVKESK. The CDR3 DNA sequence: TGTGCCAGCAGCCCGTTGCTAGTTAGCGGGGCTTCCTACGAGCAGTACTTC. Encoded protein: CASSPLLVSGASYEQYF.

The rearrangement uses TRBV15 and TRBJ1-1; D remains ambiguous. CDR1 and CDR2 from the germline V gene are LNHNV and YYDKDF (reference sequence). The CDR3 is made up of 15 amino acids. V dropped 1 base and J dropped 8 bases, with 17 bases sitting between them. CDR3 nucleotide sequence: TGTGCCACCAGCAGAGCTACTCCTTTTCCTATCGAAGCTTTCTTT. As protein: CATSRATPFPIEAFF.

The CDR3 spells CASSYEARASGPYNEQFF. DNA of the CDR3: TGTGCCAGCAGTTACGAGGCCCGGGCTAGCGGACCCTACAATGAGCAGTTCTTC. This sequence joins TRBV6-8 and TRBJ2-1; 7 bases match TRBD2. The germline gives CDR1 MNHGY, CDR2 SAAAGT. J gave up 2 bases and V 2 bases, and 12 bases lay outside the gene matches. The CDR3 consists of 18 residues.

The V call is TRBV5-1, the J call TRBJ2-7; D is possibly TRBD2 (6 bases). Germline lookup yields CDR1 SGHRS and CDR2 YFSETQ. The CDR3 runs 15 residues. The V and J ends lost 5 bases and 6 bases respectively, with 21 bases between them. As DNA, the CDR3 is TGCGCCAGCAGGGGTCGGCCGGGAGCCTCGGGCGAGCAGTACTTC. Residues: CASRGRPGASGEQYF.

This chain joins TRBV12-2 and TRBJ2-5; the table's D call, TRBD2, was not checked against the DNA. TRBV12-2 has pseudogene status. The CDR3 runs to 16 residues. CDR3 sequence reads: CASRTQYSGSGETQYF. As DNA, the CDR3 is TGTGCAAGTCGAACACAATATAGCGGGAGCGGAGAGACCCAGTACTTC.

The chain is built from TRBV5-1 and TRBJ1-6; TRBD1 might be the D (6 bases). CDR3 size: 15 residues. CDR1 SGHRS and CDR2 YFSETQ come from the germline V gene. Trimming cost V 1 base and J 10 bases, with 15 bases left between them. The DNA for the CDR3 is TGCGCCAGCAGCTTGCAACAGGGAACAGGATCACCCCTCCACTTT. Translating gives CASSLQQGTGSPLHF.

The CDR3 spells CASRYAGGAGNTIYF. As DNA, the CDR3 is TGTGCCAGTCGTTACGCAGGGGGCGCTGGAAACACCATATATTTT. The chain employs TRBV19 and TRBJ1-3, with 8 bases aligning to TRBD1. The CDR3 contains 15 residues. Germline CDR1 reads LNHDA; CDR2 reads SQIVND (reference sequence). With V trimmed by 8 bases and J by 2 bases, 8 bases remained unmatched.

The chain combines TRBV18 with TRBJ1-1, with TRBD1 as a possible D gene (6 bases). V dropped 0 bases and J dropped 0 bases, with 17 bases sitting between them. Germline V gene data show CDR1 as KGHSH and CDR2 as LQKENI. The CDR3 loop spans 18 amino acids. The CDR3 nucleotides are TGTGCCAGCTCACCACCGGGACAATCGGTTATTATGAACACTGAAGCTTTCTTT. Translation gives CASSPPGQSVIMNTEAFF.

The chain combines TRBV5-1 with TRBJ1-4, with 9 bases identical to TRBD1. The germline V gene encodes CDR1 SGHRS and CDR2 YFSETQ. The J segment lost 0 bases and the V segment lost 3 bases, leaving 3 bases of the junction unmatched. The CDR3 is 16 residues long. CDR3 in DNA: TGCGCCAGCAGCTGGGGACAGGGCTCAACTAATGAAAAACTGTTTTTT. It is translated as CASSWGQGSTNEKLFF.

This clone was picked up a small number of times. This sequence joins TRBV19 and TRBJ2-2; no clear D gene. Germline CDR1 reads LNHDA; CDR2 reads SQIVND (reference sequence). The CDR3 consists of 14 residues. V was clipped by 7 bases and J by 4 bases, with 13 bases between them. The CDR3 reads CASKWARSTGELFF. The CDR3 DNA is TGTGCCAGTAAATGGGCCCGCAGCACCGGGGAGCTGTTTTTT.

The V and J genes are TRBV24-1 and TRBJ1-1; possible D gene TRBD1, 5 bases. Trimming cost V 2 bases and J 5 bases, with 17 bases left between them. Germline assignment: CDR1 KGHDR and CDR2 SFDVKD. The CDR3 covers 16 residues. As DNA, the CDR3 is TGTGCCACCAGTGATTCCGATTTGCGCCAGGGAACTGAAGCTTTCTTT. Its translation is CATSDSDLRQGTEAFF.

The table lists this clone with a few counts. The gene calls are TRBV10-3 and TRBJ2-3, with 10 bases matching TRBD2. The CDR3 has 15 residues. After removal of 10 bases from V and 3 bases from J, the junction contained 10 bases not matched to a gene. Per germline, CDR1 ENHRY and CDR2 SYGVKD. CDR3 residues: CATGGGLAVTDTQYF. CDR3 in DNA: TGTGCCACCGGGGGTGGACTAGCGGTTACAGATACGCAGTATTTT.

The V call is TRBV29-1, the J call TRBJ2-7; D may be TRBD1 (6 bases). V dropped 5 bases and J dropped 2 bases, with 10 bases sitting between them. Per germline, CDR1 SQVTM and CDR2 ANQGSEA. This CDR3 comprises 12 residues. The CDR3 sequence is CSVQRDTYEQYF. The CDR3 nucleotides are TGCAGCGTTCAACGGGACACCTACGAGCAGTACTTC.

On this clone itself: Other DNA variants within this sample encode the same CDR3. V usage is TRBV27 and J usage is TRBJ1-3, with D unclear. The V end lost 2 bases, the J end lost 1 base, and 6 bases lay between the germline ends. Germline V gene sequence: CDR1 MNHEY, CDR2 SMNVEV (reference sequence). This CDR3 contains 14 residues. CDR3 amino acids: CASSLRGSGNTIYF. The CDR3 DNA follows: TGTGCCAGCAGTTTACGGGGATCTGGAAACACCATATATTTT.

J is TRBJ1-1 and V is TRBV19; 9 nucleotides line up with TRBD1. Germline assignment: CDR1 LNHDA and CDR2 SQIVND (reference sequence). V gave up 9 bases and J gave up 6 bases; unmatched junction bases: 14. The CDR3 length is 15 residues. CDR3 nucleotide sequence: TGTGCCAGCCGCGACAGGGGGAGAGGGGATTCTGAAGCTTTCTTT. Translated: CASRDRGRGDSEAFF.